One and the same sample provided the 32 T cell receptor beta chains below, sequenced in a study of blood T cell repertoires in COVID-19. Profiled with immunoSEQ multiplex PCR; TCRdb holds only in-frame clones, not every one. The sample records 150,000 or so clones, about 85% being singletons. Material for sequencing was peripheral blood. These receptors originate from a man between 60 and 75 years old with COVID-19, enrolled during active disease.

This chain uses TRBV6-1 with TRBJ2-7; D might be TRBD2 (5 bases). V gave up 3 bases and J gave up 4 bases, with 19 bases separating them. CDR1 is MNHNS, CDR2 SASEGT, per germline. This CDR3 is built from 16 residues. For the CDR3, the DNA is TGTGCCAGCAGTGAGGCTAGCAGCCGATTTCAGTACGAGCAGTACTTC. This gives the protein CASSEASSRFQYEQYF.

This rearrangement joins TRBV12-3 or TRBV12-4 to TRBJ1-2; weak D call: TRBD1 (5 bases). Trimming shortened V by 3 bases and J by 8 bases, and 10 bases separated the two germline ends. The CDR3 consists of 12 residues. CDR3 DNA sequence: TGTGCCAGCAGTTTTACAGGTGGAGGCTACACCTTC. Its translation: CASSFTGGGYTF.

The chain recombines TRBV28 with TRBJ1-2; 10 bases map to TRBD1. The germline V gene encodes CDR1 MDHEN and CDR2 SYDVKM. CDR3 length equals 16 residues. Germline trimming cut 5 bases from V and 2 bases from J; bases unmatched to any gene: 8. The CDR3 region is CASSLFQTGGNYGYTF. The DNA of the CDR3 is TGTGCCAGCAGTCTTTTCCAGACAGGGGGCAACTATGGCTACACCTTC.

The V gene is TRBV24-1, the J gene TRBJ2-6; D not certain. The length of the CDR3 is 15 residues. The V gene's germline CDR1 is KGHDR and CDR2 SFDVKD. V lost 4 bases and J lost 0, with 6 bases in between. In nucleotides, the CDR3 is TGTGCCACCAGTGACAGGCGCTCTGGGGCCAACGTCCTGACTTTC. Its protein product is CATSDRRSGANVLTF.

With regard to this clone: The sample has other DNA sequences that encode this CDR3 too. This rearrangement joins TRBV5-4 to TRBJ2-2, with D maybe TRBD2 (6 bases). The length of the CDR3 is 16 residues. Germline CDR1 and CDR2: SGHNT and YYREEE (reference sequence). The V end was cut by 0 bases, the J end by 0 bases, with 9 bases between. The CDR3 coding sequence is TGTGCCAGCAGCTTGGGAGGAGGGACGAACACCGGGGAGCTGTTTTTT. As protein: CASSLGGGTNTGELFF. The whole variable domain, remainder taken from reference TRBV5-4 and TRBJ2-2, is ETGVTQSPTHLIKTRGQQVTLRCSSQSGHNTVSWYQQALGQGPQFIFQYYREEENGRGNFPPRFSGLQFPNYSSELNVNALELDDSALYLCASSLGGGTNTGELFFGEGSRLTVL.

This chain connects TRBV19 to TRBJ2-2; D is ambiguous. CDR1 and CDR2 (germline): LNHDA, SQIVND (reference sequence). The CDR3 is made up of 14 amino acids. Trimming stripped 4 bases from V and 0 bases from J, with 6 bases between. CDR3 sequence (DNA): TGTGCCAGTAGTACCCACTCGAACACCGGGGAGCTGTTTTTT. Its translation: CASSTHSNTGELFF.

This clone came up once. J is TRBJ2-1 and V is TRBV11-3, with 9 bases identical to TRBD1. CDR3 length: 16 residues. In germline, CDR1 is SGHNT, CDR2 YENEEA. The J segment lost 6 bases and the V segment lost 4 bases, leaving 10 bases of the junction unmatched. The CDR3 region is CASSSPGTGLGNEQFF. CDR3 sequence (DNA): TGTGCCAGCAGCTCCCCCGGGACAGGGTTAGGCAATGAGCAGTTCTTC.

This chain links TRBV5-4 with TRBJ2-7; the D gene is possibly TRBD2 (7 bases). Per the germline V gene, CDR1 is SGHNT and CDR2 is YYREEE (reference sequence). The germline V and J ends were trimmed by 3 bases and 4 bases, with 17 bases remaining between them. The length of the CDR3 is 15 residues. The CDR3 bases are TGTGCCAGCAGCTCCGGTGGGGGGGGCAGATACGAGCAGTACTTC. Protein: CASSSGGGGRYEQYF.

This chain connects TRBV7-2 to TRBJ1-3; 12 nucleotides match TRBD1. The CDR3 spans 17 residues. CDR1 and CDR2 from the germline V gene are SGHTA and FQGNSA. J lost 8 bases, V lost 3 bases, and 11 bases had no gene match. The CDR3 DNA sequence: TGTGCCAGCAGCTTTTTCGGCGCGGGACAGGGGGCAGACACCATATATTTT. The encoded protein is CASSFFGAGQGADTIYF.

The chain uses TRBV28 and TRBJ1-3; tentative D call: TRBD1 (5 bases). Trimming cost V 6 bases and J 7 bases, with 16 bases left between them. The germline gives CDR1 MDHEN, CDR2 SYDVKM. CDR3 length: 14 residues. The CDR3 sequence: CASSQTQGLNTIYF. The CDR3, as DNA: TGTGCCAGCAGCCAAACTCAGGGTTTGAACACCATATATTTT.

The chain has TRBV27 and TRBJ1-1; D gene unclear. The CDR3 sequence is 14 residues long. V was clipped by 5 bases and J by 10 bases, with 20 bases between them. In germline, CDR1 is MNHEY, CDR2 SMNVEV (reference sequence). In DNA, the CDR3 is TGTGCCAGCAGTCCCTTGGGAGGGCGGCGTGGAGCTTTCTTT. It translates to CASSPLGGRRGAFF.

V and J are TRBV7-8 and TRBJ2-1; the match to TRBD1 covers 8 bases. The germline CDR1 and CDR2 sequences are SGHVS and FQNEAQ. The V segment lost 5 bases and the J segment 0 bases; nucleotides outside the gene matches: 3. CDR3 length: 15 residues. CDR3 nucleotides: TGTGCCAGCAGCCTCGGACAGGGCTCCTACAATGAGCAGTTCTTC. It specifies CASSLGQGSYNEQFF.

The CDR3 region is CASSFSSGNTIYF. The CDR3 DNA reads TGTGCCAGCAGCTTTAGCTCTGGAAACACCATATATTTT. The V and J genes are TRBV3-1 (or the pseudogene TRBV3-2) and TRBJ1-3; the D is unclear. Trimming cost V 5 bases and J 0 bases, with 5 bases left between them. The CDR3 has 13 residues. CDR1 and CDR2 (germline): LGHDT, YNNKEL (reference sequence).

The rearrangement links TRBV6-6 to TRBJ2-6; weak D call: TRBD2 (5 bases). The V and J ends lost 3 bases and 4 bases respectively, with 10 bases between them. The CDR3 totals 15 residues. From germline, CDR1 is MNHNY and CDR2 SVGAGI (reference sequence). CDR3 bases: TGTGCCAGCAGTTATGGCGGGTCCGGGGCCAACGTCCTGACTTTC. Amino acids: CASSYGGSGANVLTF.

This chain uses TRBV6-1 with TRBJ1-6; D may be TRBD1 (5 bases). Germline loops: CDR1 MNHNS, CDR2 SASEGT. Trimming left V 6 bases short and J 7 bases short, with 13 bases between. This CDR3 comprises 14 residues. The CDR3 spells CASSGGSINSPLHF. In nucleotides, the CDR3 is TGTGCCAGCAGCGGGGGGTCAATCAATTCACCCCTCCACTTT.

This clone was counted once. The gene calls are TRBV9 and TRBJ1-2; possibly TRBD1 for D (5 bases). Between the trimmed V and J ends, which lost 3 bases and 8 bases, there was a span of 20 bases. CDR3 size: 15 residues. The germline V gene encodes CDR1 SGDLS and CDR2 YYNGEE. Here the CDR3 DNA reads TGTGCCAGCAGCGCCGAAGCGGGACTCCTTAGGGGCTACACCTTC. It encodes CASSAEAGLLRGYTF.

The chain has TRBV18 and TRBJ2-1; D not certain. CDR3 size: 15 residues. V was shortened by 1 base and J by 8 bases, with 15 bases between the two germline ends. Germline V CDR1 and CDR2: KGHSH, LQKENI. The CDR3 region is CASSPRKIGVDEQFF. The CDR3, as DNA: TGTGCCAGCTCACCACGAAAGATCGGTGTAGATGAGCAGTTCTTC. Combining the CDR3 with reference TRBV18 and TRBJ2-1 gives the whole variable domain NAGVMQNPRHLVRRRGQEARLRCSPMKGHSHVYWYRQLPEEGLKFMVYLQKENIIDESGMPKERFSAEFPKEGPSILRIQQVVRGDSAAYFCASSPRKIGVDEQFFGPGTRLTVL.

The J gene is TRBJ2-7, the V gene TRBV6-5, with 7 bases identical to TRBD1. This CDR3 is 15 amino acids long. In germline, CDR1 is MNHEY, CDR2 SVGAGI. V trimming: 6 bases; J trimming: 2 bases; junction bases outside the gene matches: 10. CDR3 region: CASSRRTGDTYEQYF. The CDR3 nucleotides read TGTGCCAGCAGCAGAAGGACAGGAGATACCTACGAGCAGTACTTC.

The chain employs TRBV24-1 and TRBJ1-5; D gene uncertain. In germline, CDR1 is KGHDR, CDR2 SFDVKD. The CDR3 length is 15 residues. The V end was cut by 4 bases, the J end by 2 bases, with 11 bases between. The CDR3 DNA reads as TGTGCCACCAGTGACCCCTCGGGAGGCAATCAGCCCCAGCATTTT. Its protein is CATSDPSGGNQPQHF.

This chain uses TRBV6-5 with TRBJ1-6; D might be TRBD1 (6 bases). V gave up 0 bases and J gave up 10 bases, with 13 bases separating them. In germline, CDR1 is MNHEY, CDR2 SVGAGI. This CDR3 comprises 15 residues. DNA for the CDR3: TGTGCCAGCAGTTACTCGGACCAGGGGCGGTCACCCCTCCACTTT. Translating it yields CASSYSDQGRSPLHF.

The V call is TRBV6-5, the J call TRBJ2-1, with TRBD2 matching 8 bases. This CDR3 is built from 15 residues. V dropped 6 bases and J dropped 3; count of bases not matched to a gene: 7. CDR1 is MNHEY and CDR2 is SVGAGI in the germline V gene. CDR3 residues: CASSLTSGLYNEQFF. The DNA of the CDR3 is TGTGCCAGCAGCCTTACTAGCGGCCTCTACAATGAGCAGTTCTTC.

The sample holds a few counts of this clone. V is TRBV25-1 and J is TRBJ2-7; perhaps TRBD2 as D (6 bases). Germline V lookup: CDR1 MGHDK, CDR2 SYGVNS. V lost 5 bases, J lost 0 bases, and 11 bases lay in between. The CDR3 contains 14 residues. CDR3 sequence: CASSRSGSSYEQYF. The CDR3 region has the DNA TGTGCCAGCAGTCGTAGCGGAAGCTCCTACGAGCAGTACTTC.

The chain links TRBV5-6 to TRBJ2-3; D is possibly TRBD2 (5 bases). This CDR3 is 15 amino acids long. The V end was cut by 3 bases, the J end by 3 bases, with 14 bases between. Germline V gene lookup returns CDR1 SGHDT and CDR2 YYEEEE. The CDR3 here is CASSSRQRGTDTQYF. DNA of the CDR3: TGTGCCAGCAGCTCGAGACAACGCGGGACAGATACGCAGTATTTT.

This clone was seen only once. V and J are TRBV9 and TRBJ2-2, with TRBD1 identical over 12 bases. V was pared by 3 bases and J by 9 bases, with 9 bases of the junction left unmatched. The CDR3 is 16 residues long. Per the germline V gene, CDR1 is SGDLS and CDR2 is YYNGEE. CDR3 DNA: TGTGCCAGCAGCGGGACCGGGACAGGGGGCCGGCGGGAGCTGTTTTTT. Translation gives CASSGTGTGGRRELFF.

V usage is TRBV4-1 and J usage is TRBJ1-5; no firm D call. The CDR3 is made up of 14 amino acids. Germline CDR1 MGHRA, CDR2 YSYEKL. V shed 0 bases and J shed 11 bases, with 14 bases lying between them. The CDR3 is CASSQEAISQAQHF. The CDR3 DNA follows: TGCGCCAGCAGCCAAGAGGCCATCTCCCAGGCCCAGCATTTT.

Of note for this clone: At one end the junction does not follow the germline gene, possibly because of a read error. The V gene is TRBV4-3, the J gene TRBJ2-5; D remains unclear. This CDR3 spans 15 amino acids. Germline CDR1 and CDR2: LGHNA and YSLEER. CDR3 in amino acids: CASSQEKTRQEIQYF. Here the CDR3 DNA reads TGCGCCAGCAGCCAAGAAAAGACCAGGCAAGAGATCCAGTACTTC.

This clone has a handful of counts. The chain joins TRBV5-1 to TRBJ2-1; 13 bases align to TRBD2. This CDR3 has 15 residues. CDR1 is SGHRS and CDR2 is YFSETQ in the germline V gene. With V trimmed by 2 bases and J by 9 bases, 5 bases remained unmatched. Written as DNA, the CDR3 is TGCGCCAGCAGCTTAGCCGGGACTAGCGGGATTGAGCAGTTCTTC. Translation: CASSLAGTSGIEQFF.

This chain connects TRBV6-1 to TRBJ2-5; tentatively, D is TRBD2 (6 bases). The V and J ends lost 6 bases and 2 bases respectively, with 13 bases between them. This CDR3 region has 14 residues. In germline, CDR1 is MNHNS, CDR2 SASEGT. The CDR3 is CASSLDYKQETQYF. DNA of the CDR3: TGTGCCAGCAGCTTGGACTATAAACAAGAGACCCAGTACTTC.

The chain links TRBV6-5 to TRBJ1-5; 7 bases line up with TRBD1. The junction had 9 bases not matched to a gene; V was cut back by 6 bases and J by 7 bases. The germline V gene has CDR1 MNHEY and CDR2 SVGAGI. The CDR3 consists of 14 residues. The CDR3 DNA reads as TGTGCCAGCAGAGACGCAGGGGGGAGGCAGCCCCAGCATTTT. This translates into CASRDAGGRQPQHF.

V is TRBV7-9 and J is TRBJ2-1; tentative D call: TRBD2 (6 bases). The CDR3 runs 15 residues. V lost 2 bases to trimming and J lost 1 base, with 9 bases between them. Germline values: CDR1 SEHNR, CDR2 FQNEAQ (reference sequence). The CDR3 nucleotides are TGTGCCAGCAGCTTACAGCGGGCTTCCTACAATGAGCAGTTCTTC. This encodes CASSLQRASYNEQFF.

The CDR3 bases are TGTGCCTGGAGTAGCGGGAGAACTACCGGGGAGCTGTTTTTT. It translates to CAWSSGRTTGELFF. The rearrangement joins TRBV30 to TRBJ2-2; TRBD2 agrees at 8 bases. This CDR3 region has 14 residues. Germline CDR1 and CDR2: GTSNPN and SVGIG (reference sequence). V lost 2 bases, J lost 5 bases, and 4 bases stayed unmatched. Filled out from reference TRBV30 and TRBJ2-2, the complete variable domain reads SQTIHQWPATLVQPVGSPLSLECTVEGTSNPNLYWYRQAAGRGLQLLFYSVGIGQISSEVPQNLSASRPQDRQFILSSKKLLLSDSGFYLCAWSSGRTTGELFFGEGSRLTVL.

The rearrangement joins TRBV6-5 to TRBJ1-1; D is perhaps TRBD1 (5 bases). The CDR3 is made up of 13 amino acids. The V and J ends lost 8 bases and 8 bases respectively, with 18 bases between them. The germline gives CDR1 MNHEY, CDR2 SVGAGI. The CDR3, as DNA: TGTGCCAGCGTTCGTCCCGGACACCTGGAAGCTTTCTTT. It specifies CASVRPGHLEAFF.